The 21 T cell receptor beta chains reported below all come from one sample, sequenced in a study of low-dose radiotherapy and immunotherapy resistance in tumors (dated by TCRdb to 2021 to 2024). Sample time point, as interpreted from the label and publication: after trial treatment. Sample treatment or condition, as interpreted from the label and publication: LDRT plus nivolumab, ipilimumab, low-dose cyclophosphamide and aspirin (RACIN trial). The instrument was an Illumina HiSeq 2500. To make first-strand cDNA, Superscript III was used along with a set of TRAV- and TRBV-specific primers so that both the TCRalpha and TCRbeta chains were covered. An approximately 20-cycle PCR with Phusion amplified the TCRs, pairing a constant-region primer with the adapter that was attached to the V primers. Starting from the raw public reads, TCRdb applied fastp trimming at Q25, assembled clones with MiXCR and retained in-frame beta chains. Every distinct CDR3 protein forms one entry, paired with its most common genes and DNA. For this sample the table gives approximately 84,000 distinct CDR3 sequences, of which around a sixth were detected only once. The ten largest clones add up to less than 1.5% of the sample.

The starting material was PBMCs, obtained after low-dose radiotherapy plus immunotherapy. The receptors here all came from a male donor with prostate cancer.

This clonotype was picked up many times. V is TRBV6-2 or TRBV6-3 and J is TRBJ1-4; D unresolved. V lost 6 bases, J lost 8 bases, and 13 bases lay in between. CDR1 and CDR2 from the germline V gene are MNHEY and SVGEGT. The CDR3 spans 13 residues. This chain's CDR3 is CASSQVLTEKLFF. The CDR3 nucleotides read TGTGCCAGCAGCCAAGTTCTTACCGAAAAACTGTTTTTT.

This clonotype has at least ten counts. The rearrangement joins TRBV7-2 to TRBJ1-3; TRBD1 is a possible D gene (6 bases). V was cut by 5 bases and J by 8 bases, with 10 bases left in between. This CDR3 has 12 residues. Germline loops: CDR1 SGHTA, CDR2 FQGNSA. The DNA of the CDR3 is TGTGCCAGCAGCGGCAGGGGACACACCATATATTTT. This translates into CASSGRGHTIYF.

The rearrangement links TRBV5-6 to TRBJ2-1, with 9 bases fitting TRBD2. Germline CDR1 SGHDT, CDR2 YYEEEE. V gave up 3 bases and J gave up 6 bases; unmatched junction bases: 10. This CDR3 spans 16 amino acids. The CDR3: CASSSPGTSTVNEQFF. CDR3 nucleotide sequence: TGTGCCAGCAGCTCCCCCGGGACTAGCACCGTCAATGAGCAGTTCTTC.

In this sample, this clonotype turned up many times. V usage is TRBV9 and J usage is TRBJ1-4; D might be TRBD1 (6 bases). Trimming shortened V by 2 bases and J by 7 bases, and 18 bases separated the two germline ends. There are 16 residues in the CDR3. Per the germline V gene, CDR1 is SGDLS and CDR2 is YYNGEE. CDR3 sequence reads: CASSVTPGEEGEKLFF. CDR3 bases: TGTGCCAGCAGCGTCACCCCAGGGGAGGAAGGTGAAAAACTGTTTTTT.

V and J are TRBV7-7 and TRBJ2-2, with 7 nucleotides matching TRBD2. Germline CDR1 is SSHAT and CDR2 is FNYEAQ (reference sequence). The CDR3 consists of 16 residues. V lost 2 bases, J lost 1 base, and 4 bases stayed unmatched. In nucleotides, the CDR3 is TGTGCCAGCAGCTTAAGCGGGAAACTGAACACCGGGGAGCTGTTTTTT. Translated: CASSLSGKLNTGELFF.

This clonotype was observed at least ten times. V is TRBV20-1 and J is TRBJ2-7, with 9 bases aligning to TRBD1. Losses at the gene ends were 3 bases for V and 1 base for J; bases not matched to a gene: 7. CDR3 size: 15 residues. The germline CDR1 and CDR2 sequences are DFQATT and SNEGSKA (reference sequence). DNA for the CDR3: TGCAGTGCTAGTCACTACGGGACAGGGTCCTACGAGCAGTACTTC. Translated: CSASHYGTGSYEQYF.

This clonotype was recorded at least ten times. The chain carries TRBV29-1 and TRBJ2-7; D might be TRBD2 (5 bases). The CDR3 has 11 amino acids. Germline V gene data show CDR1 as SQVTM and CDR2 as ANQGSEA. V dropped 4 bases and J dropped 6 bases, with 10 bases sitting between them. CDR3 protein: CSVGTSLEQYF. CDR3 bases: TGCAGCGTTGGGACTTCGCTCGAGCAGTACTTC.

This clonotype was detected many times. The chain carries TRBV7-2 and TRBJ1-4; D gene unclear. This CDR3 region has 12 residues. Germline CDR1 and CDR2: SGHTA and FQGNSA. The germline V and J ends were trimmed by 1 base and 13 bases, with 10 bases remaining between them. The CDR3 nucleotides are TGTGCCAGCAGCTTAGACTGGGGTTTACTGTTTTTT. Translating it yields CASSLDWGLLFF.

This clonotype was recorded many times. The chain recombines TRBV27 with TRBJ1-4; D unresolved. This CDR3 region has 13 residues. V was cut by 7 bases and J by 0 bases, with 6 bases left in between. Germline V gives CDR1 MNHEY, CDR2 SMNVEV (reference sequence). CDR3 sequence (DNA): TGTGCCAGCAAGGCTGCAACTAATGAAAAACTGTTTTTT. Its protein is CASKAATNEKLFF.

This clonotype was counted at least ten times. The V call is TRBV7-2, the J call TRBJ2-5, with 12 nucleotides matching TRBD2. V gave up 5 bases and J gave up 5 bases; unmatched junction bases: 12. Germline V gene data show CDR1 as SGHTA and CDR2 as FQGNSA. CDR3 length equals 17 residues. DNA of the CDR3: TGTGCCAGCAGCCTGGGACTAGCGGGCCCAGTAAGGGAGACCCAGTACTTC. This sequence encodes CASSLGLAGPVRETQYF.

The table lists this clonotype with a count of one. The chain recombines TRBV4-2 with TRBJ2-3; maybe TRBD2 (5 bases). The V and J ends lost 1 base and 5 bases respectively, with 16 bases between them. The CDR3 runs 16 residues. CDR1 and CDR2 from the germline V gene are LGHNA and YNFKEQ. CDR3 region: CASSQVSGFNIDTQYF. The CDR3 DNA reads as TGTGCCAGCAGCCAAGTATCGGGATTTAACATAGATACGCAGTATTTT.

The chain carries TRBV10-3 and TRBJ1-4; 7 bases align to TRBD1. CDR1 ENHRY and CDR2 SYGVKD come from the germline V gene. The CDR3 loop spans 15 amino acids. V shed 2 bases and J 5 bases; nucleotides not matched to a gene: 5. CDR3 protein: CAISELQGRNEKLFF. The CDR3, as DNA: TGTGCCATCAGTGAGCTACAGGGGCGGAATGAAAAACTGTTTTTT.

This clonotype was recorded at least ten times. The J gene is TRBJ2-4, the V gene TRBV28, with 10 bases aligning to TRBD2. V shed 6 bases and J 2 bases; nucleotides not matched to a gene: 7. This CDR3 spans 16 amino acids. Looked up from germline, CDR1 is MDHEN and CDR2 is SYDVKM. The CDR3 is CASSPEREGTKNIQYF. The CDR3 DNA reads as TGTGCCAGCAGCCCCGAGCGGGAGGGGACCAAAAACATTCAGTACTTC.

In this sample, this clonotype turned up many times. The genes are TRBV28 and TRBJ2-1, with D tentatively TRBD2 (5 bases). The CDR3 has 16 amino acids. V dropped 6 bases and J dropped 5 bases, with 20 bases sitting between them. Germline loops: CDR1 MDHEN, CDR2 SYDVKM. As DNA, the CDR3 is TGTGCCAGCAGCTCATTCTGGACTCCGAAGGACAATGAGCAGTTCTTC. Its protein product is CASSSFWTPKDNEQFF. Using reference TRBV28 and TRBJ2-1 for the parts outside the CDR3, the full variable domain is DVKVTQSSRYLVKRTGEKVFLECVQDMDHENMFWYRQDPGLGLRLIYFSYDVKMKEKGDIPEGYSVSREKKERFSLILESASTNQTSMYLCASSSFWTPKDNEQFFGPGTRLTVL.

This clonotype was detected ten times or more. The rearrangement links TRBV18 to TRBJ2-3; 10 bases map to TRBD1. CDR1 KGHSH and CDR2 LQKENI come from the germline V gene. V lost 2 bases, J lost 3 bases, and 2 bases stayed unmatched. The CDR3 is made up of 15 amino acids. CDR3 sequence reads: CASSPAGQGTDTQYF. The CDR3, as DNA: TGTGCCAGCTCACCAGCGGGACAGGGGACAGATACGCAGTATTTT.

The table lists this clonotype with many counts. The chain joins TRBV7-2 to TRBJ2-3; 12 nucleotides line up with TRBD2. The CDR3 runs 17 residues. The germline CDR1 and CDR2 sequences are SGHTA and FQGNSA. The trim removed 4 bases at V and 5 bases at J, leaving 10 bases unmatched. CDR3 sequence reads: CASSSRLAGARVDTQYF. The DNA for the CDR3 is TGTGCCAGCAGCTCTAGACTAGCGGGAGCTCGGGTAGATACGCAGTATTTT.

This clonotype was counted ten times or more. The J gene is TRBJ2-7, the V gene TRBV7-2; the D gene could be TRBD1 or TRBD2 (5 bases each). V was trimmed by 5 bases and J by 1 base, leaving 18 bases between them. Germline V gene data show CDR1 as SGHTA and CDR2 as FQGNSA. This CDR3 is built from 16 residues. The CDR3, as DNA: TGTGCCAGCAGCCAGCCCGACCGGGACCTGTCCTACGAGCAGTACTTC. Encoded protein: CASSQPDRDLSYEQYF.

This clonotype was counted a few times. The rearrangement links TRBV5-6 to TRBJ2-1; D is ambiguous. The CDR3 totals 12 residues. The V and J ends lost 0 bases and 10 bases respectively, with 8 bases between them. CDR1 and CDR2 from the germline V gene are SGHDT and YYEEEE. DNA for the CDR3: TGTGCCAGCAGCTTGGGCAGATACGAGCAGTTCTTC. It is translated as CASSLGRYEQFF.

This clonotype was picked up many times. The DNA of the CDR3 is TGCAGTCGGGGAGCGGGTGGAAGGGGGACCCAGTACTTC. This sequence encodes CSRGAGGRGTQYF. The rearrangement uses TRBV20-1 and TRBJ2-5; a weak D match, TRBD2 (6 bases). Germline CDR1 reads DFQATT; CDR2 reads SNEGSKA (reference sequence). With 8 bases removed from V and 7 bases from J, the gap between germline ends came to 20 bases. The CDR3 is 13 residues long.

As for this clonotype: Given a far larger clone just one base away, this is likely a sequencing read error. This chain links TRBV19 with TRBJ2-1; perhaps D is TRBD1 or TRBD2 (6 bases each). Deletions cut 1 base from V and 13 bases from J, with 23 bases between. Germline-derived CDR1 and CDR2 are LNHDA and SQIVND (reference sequence). The CDR3 has 16 residues. In DNA form, the CDR3 reads TGTGCCAGTAGTATAGCCCTACAGGGAGGACAAGAGACCCAGTTCTTC. Residues: CASSIALQGGQETQFF.

This clonotype was counted many times. The chain employs TRBV28 and TRBJ2-7, with a tentative D call TRBD1 (6 bases). This CDR3 has 17 residues. Germline V gene sequence: CDR1 MDHEN, CDR2 SYDVKM. V was cut by 5 bases and J by 4 bases, with 24 bases left in between. CDR3 in amino acids: CASSPDREVDRSYEQYF. In nucleotides, the CDR3 is TGTGCCAGCAGTCCCGACCGCGAAGTTGACAGGTCTTACGAGCAGTACTTC.